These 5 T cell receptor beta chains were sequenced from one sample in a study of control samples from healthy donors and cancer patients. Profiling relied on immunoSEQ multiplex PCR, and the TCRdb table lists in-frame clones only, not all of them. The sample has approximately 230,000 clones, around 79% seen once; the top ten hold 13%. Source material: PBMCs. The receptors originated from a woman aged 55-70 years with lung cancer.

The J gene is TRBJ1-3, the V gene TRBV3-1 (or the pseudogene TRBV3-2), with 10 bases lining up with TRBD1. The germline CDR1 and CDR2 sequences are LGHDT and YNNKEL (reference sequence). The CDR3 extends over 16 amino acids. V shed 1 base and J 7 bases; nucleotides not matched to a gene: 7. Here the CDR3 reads CASSQAGDRGGNTIYF. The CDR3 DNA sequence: TGTGCCAGCAGCCAAGCTGGGGACAGGGGTGGGAACACCATATATTTT.

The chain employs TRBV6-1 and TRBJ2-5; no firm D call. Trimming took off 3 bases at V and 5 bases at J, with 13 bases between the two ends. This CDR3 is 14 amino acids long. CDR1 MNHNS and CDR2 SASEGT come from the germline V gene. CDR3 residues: CASSDYYMWETQYF. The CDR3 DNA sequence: TGTGCCAGCAGTGATTACTATATGTGGGAGACCCAGTACTTC.

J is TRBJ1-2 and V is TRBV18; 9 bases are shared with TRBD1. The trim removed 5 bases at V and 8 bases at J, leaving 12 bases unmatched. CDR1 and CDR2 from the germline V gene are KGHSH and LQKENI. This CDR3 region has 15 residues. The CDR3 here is CASSSDTGGVGGYTF. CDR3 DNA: TGTGCCAGCTCATCTGACACAGGGGGCGTAGGAGGCTACACCTTC.

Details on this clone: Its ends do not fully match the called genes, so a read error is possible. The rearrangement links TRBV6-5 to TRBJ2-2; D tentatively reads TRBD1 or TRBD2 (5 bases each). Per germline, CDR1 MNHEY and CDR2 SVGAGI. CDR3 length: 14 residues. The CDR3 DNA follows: TGTGCCACCAGTCGGGGCAGCCCCACCGGGGAGCTGTTTTTT. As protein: CATSRGSPTGELFF.

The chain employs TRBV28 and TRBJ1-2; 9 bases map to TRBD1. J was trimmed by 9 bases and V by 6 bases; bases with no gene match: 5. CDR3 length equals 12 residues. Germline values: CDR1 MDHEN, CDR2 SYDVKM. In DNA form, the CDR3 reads TGTGCCAGCAGACCTACAGGGGGCCGCTACACCTTC. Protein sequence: CASRPTGGRYTF.